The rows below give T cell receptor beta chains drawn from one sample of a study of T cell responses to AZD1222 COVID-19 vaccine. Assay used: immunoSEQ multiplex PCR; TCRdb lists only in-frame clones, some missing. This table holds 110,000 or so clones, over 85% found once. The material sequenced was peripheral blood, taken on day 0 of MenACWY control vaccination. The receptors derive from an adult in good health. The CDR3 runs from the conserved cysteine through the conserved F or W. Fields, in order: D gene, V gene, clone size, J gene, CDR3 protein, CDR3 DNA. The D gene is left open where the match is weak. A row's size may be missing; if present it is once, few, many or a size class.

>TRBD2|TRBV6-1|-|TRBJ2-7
CASSEKAGGSYEQYF
TGTGCCAGCAGTGAAAAGGCGGGGGGTTCCTACGAGCAGTACTTC
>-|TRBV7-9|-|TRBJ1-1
CASRPGANTEAFF
TGTGCCAGCAGGCCTGGCGCTAACACTGAAGCTTTCTTT
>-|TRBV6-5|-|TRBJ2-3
CASSYSRGATDTQYF
TGTGCCAGCAGTTACTCTCGGGGCGCGACAGATACGCAGTATTTT
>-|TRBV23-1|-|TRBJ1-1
CASSQPYGLNTEAFF
TGCGCCAGCAGTCAACCGTACGGGTTGAACACTGAAGCTTTCTTT
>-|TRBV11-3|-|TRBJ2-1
CASSPATGREQFF
TGTGCCAGCAGTCCAGCCACAGGGAGGGAGCAGTTCTTC
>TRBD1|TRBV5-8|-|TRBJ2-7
CASSHRQGYEQYF
TGTGCCAGCAGCCACCGACAGGGCTACGAGCAGTACTTC
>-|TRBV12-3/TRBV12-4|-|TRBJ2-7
CASSLDVDYEQYF
TGTGCCAGCAGTTTAGACGTAGACTACGAGCAGTACTTC
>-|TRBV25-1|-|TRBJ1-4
CASSEYGYEKLFF
TGTGCCAGCAGTGAATACGGATATGAAAAACTGTTTTTT
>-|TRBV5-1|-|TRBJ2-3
CASSLTGSTDTQYF
TGCGCCAGCAGCTTAACAGGGAGCACAGATACGCAGTATTTT
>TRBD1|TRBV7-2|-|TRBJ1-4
CASSPGQVVEKLFF
TGTGCCAGCAGCCCCGGACAGGTGGTGGAAAAACTGTTTTTT
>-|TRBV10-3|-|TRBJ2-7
CAISTGFSSYEQYF
TGTGCCATCAGTACAGGGTTTAGCTCCTACGAGCAGTACTTC
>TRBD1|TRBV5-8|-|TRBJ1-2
CASSLEISGTGPGYTF
TGTGCCAGCAGCTTGGAGATTTCCGGGACAGGGCCTGGCTACACCTTC
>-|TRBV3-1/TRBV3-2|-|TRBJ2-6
CASSTGANVLTF
TGTGCCAGCAGTACCGGGGCCAACGTCCTGACTTTC
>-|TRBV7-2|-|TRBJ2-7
CASSSQGGAYEQYF
TGTGCCAGCAGCTCCCAGGGGGGAGCCTACGAGCAGTACTTC
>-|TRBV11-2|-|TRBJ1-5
CASSLGTGTPARQPQHF
TGTGCCAGCAGCTTAGGAACCGGGACCCCCGCGAGGCAGCCCCAGCATTTT
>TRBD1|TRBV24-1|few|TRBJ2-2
CATRGQSNTGELFF
TGTGCCACTCGGGGACAGTCGAACACCGGGGAGCTGTTTTTT
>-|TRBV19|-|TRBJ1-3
CASPGGSTGNTIYF
TGTGCCAGTCCCGGGGGGTCGACTGGAAACACCATATATTTT
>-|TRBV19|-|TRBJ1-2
CASSIGWTEGDYGYTF
TGTGCCAGTAGTATTGGTTGGACAGAGGGGGACTATGGCTACACCTTC
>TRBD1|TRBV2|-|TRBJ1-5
CASSTDRQGFQPQHF
TGTGCCAGCAGTACAGACCGACAGGGGTTTCAGCCCCAGCATTTT
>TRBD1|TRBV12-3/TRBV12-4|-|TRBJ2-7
CASRTGLSHEQYF
TGTGCCAGCCGGACAGGGTTATCCCACGAGCAGTACTTC
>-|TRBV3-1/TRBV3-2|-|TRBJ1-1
CASSLGGGGTEAFF
TGTGCCAGCAGCCTTGGGGGAGGCGGGACTGAAGCTTTCTTT
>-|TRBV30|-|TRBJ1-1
CAWSEGITEAFF
TGTGCCTGGAGCGAGGGGATCACTGAAGCTTTCTTT